Listed here are 21 T cell receptor beta chains from one sample, sequenced in a study of beta chain features in type 1 diabetes. What was sequenced were expressed TCRB transcripts, since all of the isolated RNA had been reverse transcribed. The table came from immunoSEQ multiplex PCR; TCRdb's copy has only in-frame clones and leaves some out. Of roughly 260,000 clones listed, roughly 20% are singletons. General study results and limits: For Type 1 diabetes patients, all four CD4+ subsets carried TCRB CDR3s that were moderately but significantly shorter.

The antigens of these receptors remain unknown. The material sequenced was naive CD4+ T cells from blood. The receptors were gathered from a woman in her thirties or forties with type 1 diabetes.

The chain carries TRBV28 and TRBJ1-1; 7 nucleotides line up with TRBD1. The ends lost 6 bases at V and 0 bases at J; junction bases unmatched: 4. The CDR3 sequence is 14 residues long. Germline loops: CDR1 MDHEN, CDR2 SYDVKM. The CDR3 here is CASRWTGMNTEAFF. The CDR3 nucleotides read TGTGCCAGCAGATGGACAGGCATGAACACTGAAGCTTTCTTT.

The rearrangement joins TRBV11-2 to TRBJ2-3; D unclear. Per germline, CDR1 SGHAT and CDR2 FQNNGV. V was pared by 4 bases and J by 2 bases, with 13 bases between. This CDR3 comprises 15 residues. The CDR3 region has the DNA TGTGCCAGCAGCTCCGTGATGACTTACACAGATACGCAGTATTTT. Protein: CASSSVMTYTDTQYF.

The rearrangement joins TRBV6-6 to TRBJ1-2; no clear D gene. Looked up from germline, CDR1 is MNHNY and CDR2 is SVGAGI (reference sequence). This CDR3 spans 14 amino acids. The V end was cut by 2 bases, the J end by 0 bases, with 7 bases between. CDR3 residues: CASSYRVSNYGYTF. CDR3 in DNA: TGTGCCAGCAGTTACAGAGTTTCTAACTATGGCTACACCTTC.

This clone was counted a few times. The chain uses TRBV6-6 and TRBJ2-7; 9 nucleotides agree with TRBD1. Unmatched junction bases numbered 4, after V lost 0 bases and J lost 4 bases. There are 15 residues in the CDR3. Germline CDR1 and CDR2: MNHNY and SVGAGI (reference sequence). The CDR3 DNA follows: TGTGCCAGCAGTTACTCACGAGGACAGGGGTACGAGCAGTACTTC. This translates into CASSYSRGQGYEQYF.

This clone has more than one count but fewer than ten. J is TRBJ2-7 and V is TRBV2, with 9 positions matching TRBD1. The CDR3 covers 14 residues. V shed 8 bases and J 9 bases; nucleotides not matched to a gene: 14. Germline V gene lookup returns CDR1 SNHLY and CDR2 FYNNEI. This chain's CDR3 is CASSQPGQGYWQYF. CDR3 DNA: TGTGCCAGCTCACAACCGGGACAGGGTTACTGGCAGTACTTC.

This clone came up a few times. The chain carries TRBV5-1 and TRBJ2-5; 13 nucleotides line up with TRBD2. CDR1 is SGHRS, CDR2 YFSETQ, per germline. The CDR3 contains 16 residues. Trimming at V came to 2 bases and at J to 5 bases, leaving 6 bases not matched to a gene. The CDR3 reads CASSFGLAGEFETQYF. CDR3 nucleotide sequence: TGCGCCAGCAGCTTCGGACTAGCGGGAGAGTTTGAGACCCAGTACTTC.

This clone has only a few counts. The chain uses TRBV11-2 and TRBJ2-7; 7 bases agree with TRBD1. Germline V CDR1 and CDR2: SGHAT, FQNNGV. The V and J ends lost 0 bases and 2 bases, in that order; junction bases with no gene match: 7. This CDR3 comprises 16 residues. In DNA, the CDR3 is TGTGCCAGCAGCTTAGATCGAGGACAGGTCCCCTACGAGCAGTACTTC. Protein: CASSLDRGQVPYEQYF.

V gene TRBV5-4 combines with J gene TRBJ1-4, with TRBD1 identical over 9 bases. This CDR3 comprises 14 residues. The germline V gene encodes CDR1 SGHNT and CDR2 YYREEE (reference sequence). The junction had 6 bases not matched to a gene; V was cut back by 4 bases and J by 8 bases. The CDR3 sequence: CASSLWTGEEKLFF. CDR3 in DNA: TGTGCCAGCAGCCTCTGGACAGGGGAGGAAAAACTGTTTTTT.

The chain uses TRBV6-6 and TRBJ1-1, with no clear D. The CDR3 totals 12 residues. The V gene lost 6 bases and the J gene lost 4 bases, with 9 bases spanning the gap. CDR1 MNHNY and CDR2 SVGAGI come from the germline V gene (reference sequence). The CDR3 DNA sequence: TGTGCCAGCAGCCCTCCCGGCACTGAAGCTTTCTTT. Its translation: CASSPPGTEAFF.

The CDR3 sequence: CASSTGQGDLNTEAFF. The CDR3 DNA sequence: TGTGCCAGTAGTACCGGACAGGGAGACTTGAACACTGAAGCTTTCTTT. The V gene is TRBV19, the J gene TRBJ1-1; 8 nucleotides align to TRBD1. This CDR3 spans 16 amino acids. In germline, CDR1 is LNHDA, CDR2 SQIVND (reference sequence). The ends lost 4 bases at V and 0 bases at J; junction bases unmatched: 7.

The V call is TRBV28, the J call TRBJ2-5; D unresolved. The germline gives CDR1 MDHEN, CDR2 SYDVKM. Between the trimmed V and J ends, which lost 5 bases and 2 bases, there was a span of 9 bases. The CDR3 length is 13 residues. For the CDR3, the DNA is TGTGCCAGCAGTGACAACTCTCAAGAGACCCAGTACTTC. Its protein product is CASSDNSQETQYF.

Only a few counts were recorded for this clone. The chain combines TRBV19 with TRBJ2-1; the D is unclear. V was clipped by 6 bases and J by 4 bases, with 19 bases between them. CDR3 length equals 16 residues. The germline gives CDR1 LNHDA, CDR2 SQIVND (reference sequence). The DNA for the CDR3 is TGTGCCAGTAGCAACCCGCCTCGCTCCAGGTACAATGAGCAGTTCTTC. This encodes CASSNPPRSRYNEQFF.

The J gene is TRBJ2-3, the V gene TRBV5-1, with D perhaps matching TRBD2 (7 bases). V lost 5 bases, J lost 2 bases, and 18 bases lay in between. Germline CDR1 is SGHRS and CDR2 is YFSETQ. The CDR3 is made up of 16 amino acids. CDR3: CASSPQSGGPTDTQYF. The DNA of the CDR3 is TGCGCCAGCAGTCCTCAATCGGGGGGCCCCACAGATACGCAGTATTTT.

This clone was picked up a small number of times. This chain joins TRBV29-1 and TRBJ2-3; 14 nucleotides agree with TRBD2. V shed 4 bases, J shed 6 bases, and the junction held 6 bases outside the gene matches. The CDR3 is 15 amino acids. The germline CDR1 and CDR2 sequences are SQVTM and ANQGSEA. CDR3 DNA sequence: TGCAGCGTTGCCCGACTAGCGGGGGGGGAGGATACGCAGTATTTT. Translation: CSVARLAGGEDTQYF.

This clone occurred a few times. The gene calls are TRBV29-1 and TRBJ2-3, with 12 bases aligning to TRBD2. Germline-derived CDR1 and CDR2 are SQVTM and ANQGSEA. The ends lost 7 bases at V and 4 bases at J; junction bases unmatched: 6. This CDR3 spans 14 amino acids. The CDR3: CSGRTSGASDTQYF. The CDR3 DNA is TGCAGCGGGAGGACTAGCGGGGCGTCAGATACGCAGTATTTT.

In its sample, this clone was seen a few times. In nucleotides, the CDR3 is TGCGCCAGCAGACGCTCCGGGACAGGGCCCTACGAGCAGTACTTC. Protein: CASRRSGTGPYEQYF. The chain couples TRBV4-1 to TRBJ2-5, with TRBD1 identical over 9 bases. The J call is doubtful: the DNA matches TRBJ2-7 better. The CDR3 has 15 residues. Germline CDR1 reads MGHRA; CDR2 reads YSYEKL.

The chain combines TRBV7-9 with TRBJ2-3, with a tentative D call TRBD1 (6 bases). V was trimmed by 2 bases and J by 2 bases, leaving 14 bases between them. Germline V lookup: CDR1 SEHNR, CDR2 FQNEAQ (reference sequence). The CDR3 runs 16 residues. CDR3 nucleotides: TGTGCCAGCAGCTTACCGGCCAGGGGATACACAGATACGCAGTATTTT. It yields the protein CASSLPARGYTDTQYF.

This clone turned up a few times. This chain connects TRBV9 to TRBJ1-6, with D perhaps TRBD1 (5 bases). CDR3 size: 15 residues. Germline CDR1 and CDR2: SGDLS and YYNGEE. The germline V and J ends were trimmed by 0 bases and 8 bases, with 12 bases remaining between them. As DNA, the CDR3 is TGTGCCAGCAGCGTAGAGGGCAGGGAGGATTCACCCCTCCACTTT. Translated, it gives CASSVEGREDSPLHF.

This clone was recorded a few times. The rearrangement uses TRBV5-6 and TRBJ2-7; 14 bases are shared with TRBD2. The CDR3 covers 17 residues. The V and J ends lost 3 bases and 1 base, in that order; junction bases with no gene match: 6. Per germline, CDR1 SGHDT and CDR2 YYEEEE. CDR3 coding DNA: TGTGCCAGCAGCTGGTCCGGGACTAGCGGGAGTTCCTACGAGCAGTACTTC. This sequence encodes CASSWSGTSGSSYEQYF.

The J gene is TRBJ2-7, the V gene TRBV27; 7 positions agree with TRBD2. The trim removed 6 bases at V and 0 bases at J, leaving 8 bases unmatched. The germline V gene encodes CDR1 MNHEY and CDR2 SMNVEV (reference sequence). The CDR3 covers 15 residues. The CDR3 nucleotides are TGTGCCAGCAGCCTCCGCCGGGGGGACTCCTACGAGCAGTACTTC. It encodes CASSLRRGDSYEQYF.

The rearrangement joins TRBV2 to TRBJ2-7; 11 bases match TRBD1. With V trimmed by 8 bases and J by 11 bases, 11 bases remained unmatched. The CDR3 is made up of 13 amino acids. Germline values: CDR1 SNHLY, CDR2 FYNNEI. CDR3 in DNA: TGTGCCAGCGTCCAAGGACAGGGGGCAGAGGAGTACTTC. It yields the protein CASVQGQGAEEYF.